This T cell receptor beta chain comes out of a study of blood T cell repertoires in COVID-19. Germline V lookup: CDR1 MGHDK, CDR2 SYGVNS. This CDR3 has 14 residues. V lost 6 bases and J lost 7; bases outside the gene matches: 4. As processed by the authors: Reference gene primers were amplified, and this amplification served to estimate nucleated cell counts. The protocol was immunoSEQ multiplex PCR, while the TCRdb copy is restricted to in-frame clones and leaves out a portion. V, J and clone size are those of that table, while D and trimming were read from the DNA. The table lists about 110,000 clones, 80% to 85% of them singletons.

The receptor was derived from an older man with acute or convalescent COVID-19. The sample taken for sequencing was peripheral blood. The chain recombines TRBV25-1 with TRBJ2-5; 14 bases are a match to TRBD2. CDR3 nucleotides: TGTGCCAGCAGGGATGGGACTAGCGGGGGGACCCAGTACTTC. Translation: CASRDGTSGGTQYF.